The clone carrying this T cell receptor beta chain appeared many times. The trim removed 1 base at V and 4 bases at J, leaving 6 bases unmatched. The germline CDR1 and CDR2 sequences are SGHTA and FQGNSA. The CDR3 spans 16 residues. The data stem from a study of T cell repertoires in cytomegalovirus infection. A single record per CDR3 protein comes from TCRdb applying MiXCR to the reads. Counted here are around 280,000 distinct CDR3 sequences, roughly 13% occurring once; the ten biggest clones make up about 8.7%. The sequence was collected from a human donor in good health (CMV status not recorded). Some clones in this sample may be carry-over from other donors' samples. The V and J genes are TRBV7-2 and TRBJ2-3, with 9 positions matching TRBD2. Sequenced: PBMCs. CDR3 amino acids: CASSLVAAGGADTQYF. The CDR3 DNA is TGTGCCAGCAGCTTAGTTGCAGCGGGAGGAGCAGATACGCAGTATTTT.